Listed below are T cell receptor beta chains from one sample, sequenced in a study of blood T cell repertoires in COVID-19. Profiling relied on immunoSEQ multiplex PCR, and the TCRdb table lists in-frame clones only, not all of them. The sample holds 450,000 or so clones, 89% seen once. The sequenced material came from peripheral blood. The source of these receptors is a young man with COVID-19, enrolled during active disease. Both conserved end residues are part of each CDR3. Each record gives: clone size, J gene, D gene, V gene, CDR3 DNA, CDR3 protein. The D gene is left open where the match is weak. Clone size is stated in some rows and not others, as once, few, many or a class when expanded.

clone_size: -
j_call: TRBJ2-1
d_call: TRBD2
v_call: TRBV4-1
cdr3_nt: TGCGCCAGCAGCCAAGATAAGACTAGCGGAGAGTACAATGAGCAGTTCTTC
cdr3_aa: CASSQDKTSGEYNEQFF

clone_size: few
j_call: TRBJ2-7
d_call: -
v_call: TRBV4-2
cdr3_nt: TGTGCCAGCAGCCAAGTGTATCTTGGCACCTACGAGCAGTACTTC
cdr3_aa: CASSQVYLGTYEQYF

clone_size: -
j_call: TRBJ2-1
d_call: -
v_call: TRBV24-1
cdr3_nt: TGTGCCACTGAGGGTCGGGGGAGCTCCTACAATGAGCAGTTCTTC
cdr3_aa: CATEGRGSSYNEQFF

clone_size: -
j_call: TRBJ2-7
d_call: -
v_call: TRBV10-1
cdr3_nt: TGCGCCAGCAGTGAAGGGGGCGAGCAGTACTTC
cdr3_aa: CASSEGGEQYF

clone_size: -
j_call: TRBJ2-1
d_call: -
v_call: TRBV18
cdr3_nt: TGTGCCAGCTCGGGGAGCTCCTACAATGAGCAGTTCTTC
cdr3_aa: CASSGSSYNEQFF

clone_size: -
j_call: TRBJ1-5
d_call: TRBD1
v_call: TRBV20-1
cdr3_nt: TGCAGTGCTAGTTCCGGGACAGGGCACAATCAGCCCCAGCATTTT
cdr3_aa: CSASSGTGHNQPQHF

clone_size: -
j_call: TRBJ2-7
d_call: -
v_call: TRBV20-1
cdr3_nt: TGCAGTGGCCGAGGGAGCGGCGAGCAGTACTTC
cdr3_aa: CSGRGSGEQYF

clone_size: -
j_call: TRBJ1-5
d_call: -
v_call: TRBV19
cdr3_nt: TGTGCCAGTGGGGACTTGGGCAATCAGCCCCAGCATTTT
cdr3_aa: CASGDLGNQPQHF

clone_size: -
j_call: TRBJ2-7
d_call: TRBD2
v_call: TRBV7-9
cdr3_nt: TGTGCCAGCAGCGATCCGGGACTAGATCACGAGCAGTACTTC
cdr3_aa: CASSDPGLDHEQYF

clone_size: -
j_call: TRBJ2-2
d_call: -
v_call: TRBV9
cdr3_nt: TGTGCCAGCAGCAGGGGGAGAAGTGGCGGGGAGCTGTTTTTT
cdr3_aa: CASSRGRSGGELFF

clone_size: -
j_call: TRBJ1-2
d_call: TRBD1
v_call: TRBV3-1/TRBV3-2
cdr3_nt: TGTGCCAGCAGCAAACAGGGGAGCAGCGGCTACACCTTC
cdr3_aa: CASSKQGSSGYTF

clone_size: -
j_call: TRBJ1-6
d_call: TRBD1
v_call: TRBV5-6
cdr3_nt: TGTGCCAGCAGACCCGACAGGGTTAATTCACCCCTCCACTTT
cdr3_aa: CASRPDRVNSPLHF